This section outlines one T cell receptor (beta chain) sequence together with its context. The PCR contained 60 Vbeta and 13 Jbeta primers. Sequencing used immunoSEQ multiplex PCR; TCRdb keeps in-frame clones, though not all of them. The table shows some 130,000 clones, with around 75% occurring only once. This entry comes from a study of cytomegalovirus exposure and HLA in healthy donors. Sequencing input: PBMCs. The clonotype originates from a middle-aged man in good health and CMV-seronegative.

The CDR3 nucleotides read TGTGCCAGCAGTTTAGGGCCTTCCACAGATACGCAGTATTTT. Translated: CASSLGPSTDTQYF. V and J are TRBV27 and TRBJ2-3; no reliable D call. The CDR3 runs to 14 residues. Per the germline V gene, CDR1 is MNHEY and CDR2 is SMNVEV (reference sequence). V was pared by 2 bases and J by 2 bases, with 8 bases between.